Described below is a single T cell receptor beta chain sequence and its context. Its target is not known. TRB rearrangements were amplified by multiplex PCR with BIOMED2 TRB-A/B primers. TCRdb independently ran MiXCR on the multiplex PCR reads; one entry per CDR3 protein. Of under 9,500 distinct CDR3 sequences listed, roughly 28% are singletons. Blood genomic DNA input for TRB amplification was about 240-550 ng. This sample stems from a study of T and B cells in COVID-19 patients. Study-level background: In the active-infection cohort, about 90% of the roughly 20 patients had comorbidities linked to unfavorable COVID-19 outcome. Regarding the study as a whole: Clonality of TRB repertoires was high in active COVID-19; recovery brought above-healthy diversity and richness. Sorted SARS-CoV-2-responsive or tetramer+ T cells and CD4+, regulatory and CD8+ subsets were not yet sequenced.

Germline lookup yields CDR1 SQVTM and CDR2 ANQGSEA. V gave up 7 bases and J gave up 6 bases, with 16 bases separating them. This CDR3 contains 12 residues. Input material: blood. The sequence was collected from a human donor who had recovered from COVID-19. The J gene is TRBJ2-7, the V gene TRBV29-1, with D possibly matching TRBD2 (7 bases). The CDR3 protein is CSARGGGSEQYF. The CDR3 nucleotides are TGCAGCGCTAGGGGGGGGGGGTCCGAGCAGTACTTC.